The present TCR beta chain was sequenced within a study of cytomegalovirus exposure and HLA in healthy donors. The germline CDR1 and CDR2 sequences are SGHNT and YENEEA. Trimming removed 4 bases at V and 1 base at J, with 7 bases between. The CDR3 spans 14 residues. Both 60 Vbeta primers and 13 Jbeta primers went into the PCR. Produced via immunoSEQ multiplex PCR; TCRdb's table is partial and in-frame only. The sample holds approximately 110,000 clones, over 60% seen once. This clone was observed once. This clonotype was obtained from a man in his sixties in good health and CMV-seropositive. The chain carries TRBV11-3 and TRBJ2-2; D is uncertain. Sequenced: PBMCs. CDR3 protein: CASSSTRNTGELFF. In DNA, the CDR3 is TGTGCCAGCAGCTCCACACGGAACACCGGGGAGCTGTTTTTT.